The next 5 T cell receptor beta chains were all read from a single sample in a study of T cells in Graves' hyperthyroidism and ophthalmopathy. Authors of the study amplified TCR beta CDR3 regions from RNA transcripts. The TCR CDR3 first-round RT-PCR relied on the HTBI primer set. TCRdb fed the multiplex PCR reads into MiXCR, producing one record per CDR3 protein. The table includes more than 450,000 distinct CDR3 sequences, 15% to 20% detected once. The source material was blood. The receptors originated from a middle-aged man with Graves' ophthalmopathy.

The V call is TRBV2, the J call TRBJ1-5; a weak D match, TRBD1 (5 bases). CDR1 SNHLY and CDR2 FYNNEI come from the germline V gene. V lost 4 bases, J lost 3 bases, and 16 bases lay in between. The CDR3 runs 16 residues. The CDR3 DNA sequence: TGTGCCAGCAGTGTTGGCAGGGATAGGGACAATCAGCCCCAGCATTTT. Its protein product is CASSVGRDRDNQPQHF.

The chain couples TRBV20-1 to TRBJ2-5; TRBD1 matches 9 bases. Trimming cost V 2 bases and J 2 bases; bases outside gene matches: 6. In germline, CDR1 is DFQATT, CDR2 SNEGSKA (reference sequence). The CDR3 sequence is 15 residues long. The CDR3 loop is CSARMDRGLQETQYF. The CDR3 DNA follows: TGCAGTGCTAGAATGGACAGGGGCCTACAAGAGACCCAGTACTTC.

There are many counts of this clonotype. The J gene is TRBJ2-3, the V gene TRBV11-2; D is uncertain. V lost 5 bases and J 1 base, leaving 10 bases between the germline ends. CDR1 SGHAT and CDR2 FQNNGV come from the germline V gene. This CDR3 has 14 residues. CDR3 nucleotides: TGTGCCAGCAGCCCCCCTGTTGGCACAGATACGCAGTATTTT. Translated, it gives CASSPPVGTDTQYF.

This clonotype was counted at least ten times. The CDR3 sequence is CASSLGTSGSHEQYF. The CDR3 nucleotides are TGTGCCAGCAGTTTAGGGACTAGCGGGAGCCACGAGCAGTACTTC. The genes are TRBV28 and TRBJ2-7; TRBD2 matches at 14 bases. The CDR3 is made up of 15 amino acids. Germline CDR1 is MDHEN and CDR2 is SYDVKM. V gave up 2 bases and J gave up 5 bases; unmatched junction bases: 2. Variable domain in full (rest from reference TRBV28 and TRBJ2-7): DVKVTQSSRYLVKRTGEKVFLECVQDMDHENMFWYRQDPGLGLRLIYFSYDVKMKEKGDIPEGYSVSREKKERFSLILESASTNQTSMYLCASSLGTSGSHEQYFGPGTRLTVT.

This chain links TRBV7-9 with TRBJ2-7; the D gene is possibly TRBD2 (7 bases). This CDR3 has 16 residues. Per germline, CDR1 SEHNR and CDR2 FQNEAQ (reference sequence). The V and J ends lost 1 base and 2 bases respectively, with 15 bases between them. DNA for the CDR3: TGTGCCAGCAGCTTAGGTAGGGGGGGGAAAACCTACGAGCAGTACTTC. Translated: CASSLGRGGKTYEQYF.